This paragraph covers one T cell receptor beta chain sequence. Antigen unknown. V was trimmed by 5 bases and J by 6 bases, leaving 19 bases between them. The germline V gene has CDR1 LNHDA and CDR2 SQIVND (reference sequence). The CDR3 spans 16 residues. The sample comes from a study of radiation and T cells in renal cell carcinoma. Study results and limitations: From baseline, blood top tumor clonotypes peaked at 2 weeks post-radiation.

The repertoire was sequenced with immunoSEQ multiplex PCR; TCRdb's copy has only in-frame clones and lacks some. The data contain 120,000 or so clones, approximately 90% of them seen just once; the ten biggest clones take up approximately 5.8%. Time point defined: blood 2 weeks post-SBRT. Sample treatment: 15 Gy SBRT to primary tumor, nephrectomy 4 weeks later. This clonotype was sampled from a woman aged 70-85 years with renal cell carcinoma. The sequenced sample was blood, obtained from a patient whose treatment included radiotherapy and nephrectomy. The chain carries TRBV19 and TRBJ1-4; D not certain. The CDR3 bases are TGTGCCAGTAGTTCCTCCGGGCCACGCGCTTATGAAAAACTGTTTTTT. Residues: CASSSSGPRAYEKLFF. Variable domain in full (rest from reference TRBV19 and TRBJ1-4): DGGITQSPKYLFRKEGQNVTLSCEQNLNHDAMYWYRQDPGQGLRLIYYSQIVNDFQKGDIAEGYSVSREKKESFPLTVTSAQKNPTAFYLCASSSSGPRAYEKLFFGSGTQLSVL.